The 7 T cell receptor beta chains reported below all come from one sample, sequenced in a study of cytomegalovirus exposure and HLA in healthy donors. PCR used 60 Vbeta primers and 13 Jbeta primers. TCRdb's copy holds only in-frame clones and misses some; the assay was immunoSEQ multiplex PCR. The repertoire holds under 200,000 clones, with around 80% as singletons. The sample consisted of PBMCs. These receptors were taken from a female donor in good health and CMV-seronegative.

This clone occurred once. The rearrangement joins TRBV6-1 to TRBJ2-3; maybe TRBD2 (5 bases). The CDR3 has 14 residues. The V and J ends lost 8 bases and 6 bases respectively, with 18 bases between them. Per the germline V gene, CDR1 is MNHNS and CDR2 is SASEGT. The CDR3 sequence is CASLWVGAADTQYF. For the CDR3, the DNA is TGTGCCAGCCTTTGGGTGGGAGCAGCGGATACGCAGTATTTT.

This chain uses TRBV5-4 with TRBJ1-6, with 9 bases that match TRBD1. The V and J ends lost 4 bases and 9 bases, in that order; junction bases with no gene match: 5. Germline-derived CDR1 and CDR2 are SGHNT and YYREEE (reference sequence). This CDR3 has 14 residues. CDR3 nucleotides: TGTGCCAGCAGCCCGGGACAGGGCTTTTCACCCCTCCACTTT. It translates to CASSPGQGFSPLHF.

This chain connects TRBV5-1 to TRBJ2-7, with TRBD1 matching over 7 bases. J was trimmed by 6 bases and V by 2 bases; bases with no gene match: 5. The germline CDR1 and CDR2 sequences are SGHRS and YFSETQ. The CDR3 is made up of 13 amino acids. CDR3 coding DNA: TGCGCCAGCAGCTTCCGACAGGGCTCCGAGCAGTACTTC. Amino acids: CASSFRQGSEQYF. Together with reference TRBV5-1 and TRBJ2-7, the CDR3 gives the full variable domain: KAGVTQTPRYLIKTRGQQVTLSCSPISGHRSVSWYQQTPGQGLQFLFEYFSETQRNKGNFPGRFSGRQFSNSRSEMNVSTLELGDSALYLCASSFRQGSEQYFGPGTRLTVT.

V gene TRBV30 combines with J gene TRBJ1-4; TRBD1 aligns across 8 bases. CDR1 and CDR2 from the germline V gene are GTSNPN and SVGIG (reference sequence). This CDR3 has 15 amino acids. With V trimmed by 3 bases and J by 5 bases, 8 bases remained unmatched. The CDR3 region is CAWRPLGQENEKLFF. The CDR3, as DNA: TGTGCCTGGAGGCCCCTGGGACAGGAAAATGAAAAACTGTTTTTT.

The gene calls are TRBV2 and TRBJ2-5; weak D call: TRBD2 (6 bases). Gene TRBJ2-7 matches the end of the DNA better, so the J call may be wrong. The V gene's germline CDR1 is SNHLY and CDR2 FYNNEI. This CDR3 contains 14 residues. In DNA, the CDR3 is TGTGCCAGCACCGGGGACTTCAGCTCCTACGAGCAGTACTTC. This gives the protein CASTGDFSSYEQYF.

For this clone: The identical CDR3 is also encoded by other nucleotide sequences in the sample. V is TRBV7-3 and J is TRBJ2-7, with 10 bases identical to TRBD2. This CDR3 comprises 14 residues. The germline V gene has CDR1 SGHTA and CDR2 FQGTGA. Trimming cost V 2 bases and J 5 bases; bases outside gene matches: 3. This chain's CDR3 is CASSLGLAGDEQYF. As DNA, the CDR3 is TGTGCCAGCAGCTTAGGGCTAGCGGGAGACGAGCAGTACTTC.

The chain uses TRBV11-2 and TRBJ2-7, with 12 bases aligning to TRBD1. CDR3 length equals 13 residues. Germline V CDR1 and CDR2: SGHAT, FQNNGV. Trimming cost V 10 bases and J 5 bases; bases outside gene matches: 6. CDR3 region: CATRGQGANEQYF. For the CDR3, the DNA is TGTGCCACCCGGGGACAGGGGGCGAACGAGCAGTACTTC.